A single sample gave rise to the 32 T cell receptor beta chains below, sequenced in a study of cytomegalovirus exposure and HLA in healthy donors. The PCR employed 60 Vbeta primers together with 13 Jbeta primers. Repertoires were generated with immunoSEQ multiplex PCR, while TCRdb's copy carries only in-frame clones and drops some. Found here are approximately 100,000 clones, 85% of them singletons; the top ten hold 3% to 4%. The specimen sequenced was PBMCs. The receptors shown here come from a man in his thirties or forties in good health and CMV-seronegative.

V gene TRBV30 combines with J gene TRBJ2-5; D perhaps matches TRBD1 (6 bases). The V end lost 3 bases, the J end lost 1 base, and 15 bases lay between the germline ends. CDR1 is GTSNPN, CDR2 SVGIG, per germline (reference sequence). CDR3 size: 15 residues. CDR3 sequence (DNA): TGTGCCTGGAGACTACAGGGCAATACCCAAGAGACCCAGTACTTC. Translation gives CAWRLQGNTQETQYF. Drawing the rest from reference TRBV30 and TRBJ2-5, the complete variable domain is SQTIHQWPATLVQPVGSPLSLECTVEGTSNPNLYWYRQAAGRGLQLLFYSVGIGQISSEVPQNLSASRPQDRQFILSSKKLLLSDSGFYLCAWRLQGNTQETQYFGPGTRLLVL.

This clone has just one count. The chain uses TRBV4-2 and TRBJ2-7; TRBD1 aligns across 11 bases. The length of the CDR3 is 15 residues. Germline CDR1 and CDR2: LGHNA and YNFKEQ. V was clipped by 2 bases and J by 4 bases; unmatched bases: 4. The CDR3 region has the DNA TGTGCCAGCAGCCAACCGGGACAGGGGGAGTACGAGCAGTACTTC. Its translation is CASSQPGQGEYEQYF.

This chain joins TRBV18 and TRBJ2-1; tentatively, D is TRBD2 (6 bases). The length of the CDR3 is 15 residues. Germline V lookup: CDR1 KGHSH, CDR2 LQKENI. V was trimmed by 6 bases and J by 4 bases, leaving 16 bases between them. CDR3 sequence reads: CASSQGGDYYNEQFF. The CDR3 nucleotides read TGTGCCAGCTCCCAAGGCGGGGATTATTACAATGAGCAGTTCTTC.

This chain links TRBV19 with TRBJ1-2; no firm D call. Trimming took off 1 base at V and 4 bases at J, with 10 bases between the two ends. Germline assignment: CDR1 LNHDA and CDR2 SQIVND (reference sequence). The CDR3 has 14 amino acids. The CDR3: CASSIGGLSYGYTF. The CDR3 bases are TGTGCCAGTAGTATAGGAGGGTTGAGCTATGGCTACACCTTC.

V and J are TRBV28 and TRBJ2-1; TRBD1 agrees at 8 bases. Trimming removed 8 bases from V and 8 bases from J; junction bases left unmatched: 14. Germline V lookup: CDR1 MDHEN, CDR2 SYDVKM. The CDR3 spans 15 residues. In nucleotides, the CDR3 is TGTGCCAGCCCAGATGGACAGGGAAAGGTCGATGAGCAGTTCTTC. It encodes CASPDGQGKVDEQFF.

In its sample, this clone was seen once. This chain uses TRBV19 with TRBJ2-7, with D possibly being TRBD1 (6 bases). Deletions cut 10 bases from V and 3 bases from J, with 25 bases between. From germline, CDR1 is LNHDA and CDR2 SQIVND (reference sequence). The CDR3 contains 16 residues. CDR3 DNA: TGTGCCATCCTATCAACGAGCCGGAACAGGGTCTACGAGCAGTACTTC. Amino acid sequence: CAILSTSRNRVYEQYF.

CDR3 amino acids: CASSLQPSGRDTQYF. The CDR3 coding sequence is TGCGCCAGCAGCTTGCAGCCTAGCGGGCGCGATACGCAGTATTTT. The gene calls are TRBV5-1 and TRBJ2-3, with 8 bases that match TRBD2. CDR1 is SGHRS, CDR2 YFSETQ, per germline. The junction had 7 bases not matched to a gene; V was cut back by 1 base and J by 6 bases. This CDR3 has 15 residues.

This chain's CDR3 is CASSTQGLGNQPQHF. As DNA, the CDR3 is TGCGCCAGCAGTACCCAGGGGTTGGGCAATCAGCCCCAGCATTTT. The rearrangement uses TRBV4-1 and TRBJ1-5, with a possible D match to TRBD1 (6 bases). Between the trimmed V and J ends, which lost 6 bases and 2 bases, there was a span of 14 bases. CDR3 length equals 15 residues. Germline CDR1 and CDR2: MGHRA and YSYEKL.

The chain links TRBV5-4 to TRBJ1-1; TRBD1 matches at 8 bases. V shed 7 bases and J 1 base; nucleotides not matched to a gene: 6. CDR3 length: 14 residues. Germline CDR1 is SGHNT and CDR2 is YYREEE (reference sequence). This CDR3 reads CASSEQGGNTEAFF. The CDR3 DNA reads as TGTGCCAGCTCGGAACAGGGGGGGAACACTGAAGCTTTCTTT.

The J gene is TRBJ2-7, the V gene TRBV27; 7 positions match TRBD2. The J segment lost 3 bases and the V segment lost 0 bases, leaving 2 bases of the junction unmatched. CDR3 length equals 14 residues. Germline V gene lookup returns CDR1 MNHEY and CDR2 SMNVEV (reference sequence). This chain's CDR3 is CASSLSASGYEQYF. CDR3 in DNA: TGTGCCAGCAGTTTATCGGCTAGCGGCTACGAGCAGTACTTC.

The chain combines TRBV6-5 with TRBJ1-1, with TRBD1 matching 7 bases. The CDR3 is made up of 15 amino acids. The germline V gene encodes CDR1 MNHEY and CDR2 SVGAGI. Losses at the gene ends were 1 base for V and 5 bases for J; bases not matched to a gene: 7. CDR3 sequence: CASSYLRQGGTEAFF. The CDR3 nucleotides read TGTGCCAGCAGTTACTTAAGACAGGGAGGAACTGAAGCTTTCTTT.

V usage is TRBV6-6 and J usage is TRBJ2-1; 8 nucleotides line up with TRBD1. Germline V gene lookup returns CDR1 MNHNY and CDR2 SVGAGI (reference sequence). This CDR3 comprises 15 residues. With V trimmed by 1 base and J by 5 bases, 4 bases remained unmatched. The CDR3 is CASSYLTDRDNEQFF. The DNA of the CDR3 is TGTGCCAGCAGTTACTTAACGGACAGGGACAATGAGCAGTTCTTC.

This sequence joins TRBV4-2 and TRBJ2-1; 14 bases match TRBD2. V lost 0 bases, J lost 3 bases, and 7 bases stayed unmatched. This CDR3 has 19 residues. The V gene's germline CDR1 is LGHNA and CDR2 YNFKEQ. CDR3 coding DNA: TGTGCCAGCAGCCAAGAGACCGGGACTAGCGGGAGTTACTACAATGAGCAGTTCTTC. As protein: CASSQETGTSGSYYNEQFF.

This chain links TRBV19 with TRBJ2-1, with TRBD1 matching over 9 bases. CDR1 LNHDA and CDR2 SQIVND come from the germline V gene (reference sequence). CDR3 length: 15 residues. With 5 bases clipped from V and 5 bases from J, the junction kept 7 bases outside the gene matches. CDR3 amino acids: CASSSHRGQDNEQFF. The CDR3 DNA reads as TGTGCCAGTAGTTCCCACAGGGGGCAGGACAATGAGCAGTTCTTC.

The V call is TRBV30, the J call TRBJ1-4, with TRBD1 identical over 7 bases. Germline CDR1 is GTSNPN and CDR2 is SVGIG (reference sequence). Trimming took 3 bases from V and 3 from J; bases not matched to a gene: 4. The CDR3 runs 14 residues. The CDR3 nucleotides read TGTGCCTGGAGCGACGGGACAGCTAATGAAAAACTGTTTTTT. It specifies CAWSDGTANEKLFF.

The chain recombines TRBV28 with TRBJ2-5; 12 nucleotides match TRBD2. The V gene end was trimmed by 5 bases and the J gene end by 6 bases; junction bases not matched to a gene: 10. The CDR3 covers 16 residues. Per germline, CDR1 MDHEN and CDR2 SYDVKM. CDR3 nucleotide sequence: TGTGCCAGCAGTCGATCGCTAGCGGGAGGGCCAAAGACCCAGTACTTC. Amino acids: CASSRSLAGGPKTQYF. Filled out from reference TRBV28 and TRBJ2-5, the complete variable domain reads DVKVTQSSRYLVKRTGEKVFLECVQDMDHENMFWYRQDPGLGLRLIYFSYDVKMKEKGDIPEGYSVSREKKERFSLILESASTNQTSMYLCASSRSLAGGPKTQYFGPGTRLLVL.

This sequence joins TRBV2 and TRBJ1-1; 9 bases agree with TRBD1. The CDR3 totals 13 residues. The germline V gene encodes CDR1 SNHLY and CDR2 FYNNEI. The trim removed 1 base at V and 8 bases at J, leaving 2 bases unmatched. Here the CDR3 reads CASSEEQGAEAFF. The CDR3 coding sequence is TGTGCCAGCAGTGAAGAACAGGGGGCGGAAGCTTTCTTT.

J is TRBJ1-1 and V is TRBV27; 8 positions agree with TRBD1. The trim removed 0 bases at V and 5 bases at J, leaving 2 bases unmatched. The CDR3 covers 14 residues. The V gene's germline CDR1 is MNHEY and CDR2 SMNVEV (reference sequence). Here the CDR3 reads CASSLSRGQTEAFF. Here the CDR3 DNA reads TGTGCCAGCAGTTTATCCAGGGGGCAAACTGAAGCTTTCTTT.

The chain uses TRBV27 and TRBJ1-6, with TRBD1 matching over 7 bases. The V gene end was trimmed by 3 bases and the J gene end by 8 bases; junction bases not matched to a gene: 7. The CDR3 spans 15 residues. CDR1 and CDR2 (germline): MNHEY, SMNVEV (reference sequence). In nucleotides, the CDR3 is TGTGCCAGCAGTTTTACAGGGGAGGACGATTCACCCCTCCACTTT. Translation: CASSFTGEDDSPLHF.

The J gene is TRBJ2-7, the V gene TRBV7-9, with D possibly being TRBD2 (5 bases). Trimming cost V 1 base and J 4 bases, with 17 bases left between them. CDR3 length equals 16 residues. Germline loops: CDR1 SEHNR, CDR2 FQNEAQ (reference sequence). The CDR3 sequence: CASSLGLEGRRYEQYF. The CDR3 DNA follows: TGTGCCAGCAGCTTAGGCCTCGAGGGAAGGCGATACGAGCAGTACTTC.

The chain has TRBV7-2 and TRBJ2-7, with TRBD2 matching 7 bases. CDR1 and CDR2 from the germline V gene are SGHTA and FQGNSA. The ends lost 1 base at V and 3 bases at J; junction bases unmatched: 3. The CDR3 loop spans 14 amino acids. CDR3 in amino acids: CASSLGTSVYEQYF. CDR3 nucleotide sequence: TGTGCCAGCAGCTTAGGGACTAGTGTCTACGAGCAGTACTTC.

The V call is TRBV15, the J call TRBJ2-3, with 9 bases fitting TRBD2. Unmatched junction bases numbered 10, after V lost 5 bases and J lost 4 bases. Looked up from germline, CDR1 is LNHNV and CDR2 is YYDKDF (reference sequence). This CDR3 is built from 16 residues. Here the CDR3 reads CATSRRGGRGADTQYF. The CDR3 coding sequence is TGTGCCACCAGCCGCAGGGGCGGGAGGGGCGCAGATACGCAGTATTTT.

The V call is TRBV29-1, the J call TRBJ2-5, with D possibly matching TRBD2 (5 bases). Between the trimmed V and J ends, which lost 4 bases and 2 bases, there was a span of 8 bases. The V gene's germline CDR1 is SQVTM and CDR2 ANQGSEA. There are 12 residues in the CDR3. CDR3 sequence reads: CSVGTVQETQYF. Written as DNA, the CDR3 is TGCAGCGTTGGGACTGTGCAAGAGACCCAGTACTTC.

CDR3 coding DNA: TGTGCCAGCAGCTTAACTGAGGGAAGTGGTTTAGGAGCTTTCTTT. Its protein product is CASSLTEGSGLGAFF. The chain combines TRBV11-2 with TRBJ1-1; D gene unclear. CDR3 length: 15 residues. Trimming took off 2 bases at V and 10 bases at J, with 20 bases between the two ends. The germline gives CDR1 SGHAT, CDR2 FQNNGV.

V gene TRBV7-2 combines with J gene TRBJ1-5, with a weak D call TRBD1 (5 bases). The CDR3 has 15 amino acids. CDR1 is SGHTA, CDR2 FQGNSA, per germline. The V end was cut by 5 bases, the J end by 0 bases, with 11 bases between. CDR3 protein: CASSLQAFSNQPQHF. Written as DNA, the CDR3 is TGTGCCAGCAGCCTACAGGCGTTTAGCAATCAGCCCCAGCATTTT.

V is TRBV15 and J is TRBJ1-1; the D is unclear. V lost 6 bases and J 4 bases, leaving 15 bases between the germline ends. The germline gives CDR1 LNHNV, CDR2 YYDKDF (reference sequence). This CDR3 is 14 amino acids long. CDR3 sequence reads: CATSFGVVGTEAFF. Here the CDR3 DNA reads TGTGCCACCAGTTTCGGGGTGGTAGGCACTGAAGCTTTCTTT.

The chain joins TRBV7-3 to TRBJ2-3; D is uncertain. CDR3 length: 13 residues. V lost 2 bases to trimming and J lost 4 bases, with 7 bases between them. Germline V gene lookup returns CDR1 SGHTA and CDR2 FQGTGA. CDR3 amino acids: CASSLSRSDTQYF. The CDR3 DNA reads TGTGCCAGCAGCTTATCTCGGTCAGATACGCAGTATTTT.

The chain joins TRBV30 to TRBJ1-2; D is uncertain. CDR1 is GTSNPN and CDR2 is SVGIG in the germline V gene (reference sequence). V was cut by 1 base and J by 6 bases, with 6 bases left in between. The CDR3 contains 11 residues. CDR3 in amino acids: CAWSAGHGYTF. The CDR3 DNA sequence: TGTGCCTGGAGTGCGGGTCATGGCTACACCTTC.

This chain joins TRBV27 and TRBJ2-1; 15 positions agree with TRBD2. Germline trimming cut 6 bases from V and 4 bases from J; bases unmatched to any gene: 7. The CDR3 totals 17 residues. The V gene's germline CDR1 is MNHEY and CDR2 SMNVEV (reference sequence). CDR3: CASRGLAGGYQYNEQFF. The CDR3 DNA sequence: TGTGCCAGCAGGGGACTAGCGGGAGGTTACCAATACAATGAGCAGTTCTTC.

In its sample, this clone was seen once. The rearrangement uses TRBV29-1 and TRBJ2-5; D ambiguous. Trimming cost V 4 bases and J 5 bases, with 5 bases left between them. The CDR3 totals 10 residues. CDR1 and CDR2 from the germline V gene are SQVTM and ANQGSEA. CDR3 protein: CSVGVETQYF. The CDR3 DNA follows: TGCAGCGTTGGCGTGGAGACCCAGTACTTC.

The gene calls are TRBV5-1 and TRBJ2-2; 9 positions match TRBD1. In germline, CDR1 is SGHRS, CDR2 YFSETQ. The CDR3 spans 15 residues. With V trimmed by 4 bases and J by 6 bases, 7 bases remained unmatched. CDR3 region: CASSAGTGKSGELFF. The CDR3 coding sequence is TGCGCCAGCAGCGCCGGGACAGGGAAATCCGGGGAGCTGTTTTTT.

The CDR3 reads CASSRYRGPTDTQYF. The CDR3, as DNA: TGTGCCAGCAGCCGATACAGGGGTCCCACAGATACGCAGTATTTT. The chain uses TRBV5-4 and TRBJ2-3; 7 positions agree with TRBD1. The CDR3 length is 15 residues. Looked up from germline, CDR1 is SGHNT and CDR2 is YYREEE (reference sequence). J lost 2 bases, V lost 4 bases, and 7 bases had no gene match.